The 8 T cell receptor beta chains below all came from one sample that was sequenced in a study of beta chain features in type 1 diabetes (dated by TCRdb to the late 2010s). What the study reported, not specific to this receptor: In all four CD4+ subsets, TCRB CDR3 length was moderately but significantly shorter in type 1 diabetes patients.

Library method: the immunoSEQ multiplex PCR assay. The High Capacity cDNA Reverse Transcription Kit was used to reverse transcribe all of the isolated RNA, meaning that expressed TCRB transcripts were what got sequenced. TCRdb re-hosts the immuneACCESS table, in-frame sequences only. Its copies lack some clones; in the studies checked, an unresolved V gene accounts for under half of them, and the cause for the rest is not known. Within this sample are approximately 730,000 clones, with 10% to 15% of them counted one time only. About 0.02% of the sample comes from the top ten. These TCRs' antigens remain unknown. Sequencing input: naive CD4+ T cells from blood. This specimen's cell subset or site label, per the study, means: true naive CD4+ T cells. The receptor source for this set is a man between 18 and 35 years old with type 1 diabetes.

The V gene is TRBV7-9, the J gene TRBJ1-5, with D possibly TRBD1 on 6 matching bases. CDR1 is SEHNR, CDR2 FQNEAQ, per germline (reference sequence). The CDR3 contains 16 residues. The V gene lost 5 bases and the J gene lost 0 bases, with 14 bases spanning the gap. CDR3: CASSTTGADSNQPQHF. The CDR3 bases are TGTGCCAGCAGCACGACAGGAGCCGATAGCAATCAGCCCCAGCATTTT.

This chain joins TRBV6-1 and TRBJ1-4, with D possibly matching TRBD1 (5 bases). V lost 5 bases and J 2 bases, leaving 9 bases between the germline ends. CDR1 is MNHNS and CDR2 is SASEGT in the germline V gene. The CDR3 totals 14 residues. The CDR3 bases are TGTGCCAGCAGTCCGACAGCTACTAATGAAAAACTGTTTTTT. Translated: CASSPTATNEKLFF.

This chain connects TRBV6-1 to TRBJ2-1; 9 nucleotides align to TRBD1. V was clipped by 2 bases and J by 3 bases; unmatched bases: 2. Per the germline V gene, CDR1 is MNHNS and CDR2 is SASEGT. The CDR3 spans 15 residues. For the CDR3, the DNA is TGTGCCAGCAGTGAATCGACAGGGGGCTACAATGAGCAGTTCTTC. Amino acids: CASSESTGGYNEQFF.

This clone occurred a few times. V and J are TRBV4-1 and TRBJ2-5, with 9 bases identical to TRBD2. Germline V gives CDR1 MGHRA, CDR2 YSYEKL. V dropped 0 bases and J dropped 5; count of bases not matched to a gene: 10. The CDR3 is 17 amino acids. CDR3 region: CASSQEGWRGGRETQYF. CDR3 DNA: TGCGCCAGCAGCCAAGAAGGATGGCGGGGGGGCCGTGAGACCCAGTACTTC.

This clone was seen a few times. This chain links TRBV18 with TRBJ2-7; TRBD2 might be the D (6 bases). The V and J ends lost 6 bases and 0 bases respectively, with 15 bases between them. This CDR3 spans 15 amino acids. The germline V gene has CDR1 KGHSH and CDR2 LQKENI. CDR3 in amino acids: CASSPEGGTSYEQYF. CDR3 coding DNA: TGTGCCAGCTCCCCGGAGGGAGGAACCTCCTACGAGCAGTACTTC.

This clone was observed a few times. CDR3 sequence reads: CASSHTGDDTQYF. CDR3 DNA: TGCGCCAGCAGTCATACAGGGGACGATACGCAGTATTTT. V usage is TRBV5-1 and J usage is TRBJ2-3; 7 nucleotides agree with TRBD1. CDR1 and CDR2 (germline): SGHRS, YFSETQ. The CDR3 runs to 13 residues. V shed 5 bases and J 6 bases; nucleotides not matched to a gene: 6. Using reference TRBV5-1 and TRBJ2-3 for the parts outside the CDR3, the full variable domain is KAGVTQTPRYLIKTRGQQVTLSCSPISGHRSVSWYQQTPGQGLQFLFEYFSETQRNKGNFPGRFSGRQFSNSRSEMNVSTLELGDSALYLCASSHTGDDTQYFGPGTRLTVL.

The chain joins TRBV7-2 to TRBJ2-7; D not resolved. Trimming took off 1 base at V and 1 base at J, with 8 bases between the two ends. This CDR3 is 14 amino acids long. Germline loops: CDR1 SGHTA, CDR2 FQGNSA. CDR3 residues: CASSLGIGSYEQYF. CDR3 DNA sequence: TGTGCCAGCAGCTTAGGGATAGGTTCCTACGAGCAGTACTTC. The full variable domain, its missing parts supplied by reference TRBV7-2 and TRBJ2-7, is GAGVSQSPSNKVTEKGKDVELRCDPISGHTALYWYRQSLGQGLEFLIYFQGNSAPDKSGLPSDRFSAERTGGSVSTLTIQRTQQEDSAVYLCASSLGIGSYEQYFGPGTRLTVT.

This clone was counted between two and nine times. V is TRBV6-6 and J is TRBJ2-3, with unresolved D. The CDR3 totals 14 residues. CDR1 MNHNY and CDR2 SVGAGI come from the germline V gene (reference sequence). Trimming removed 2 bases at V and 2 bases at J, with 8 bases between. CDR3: CASSYKEITDTQYF. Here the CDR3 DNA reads TGTGCCAGCAGTTACAAGGAAATCACAGATACGCAGTATTTT.